This T cell receptor beta chain is drawn from a study of blood T cell repertoires in COVID-19. The age range of participants was about 18 to 95 years, with residence in about two dozen US areas. In assigning cohorts, the study relied on participant-reported clinical history. The assay was immunoSEQ multiplex PCR, and TCRdb's table has in-frame clones only and misses some. In the table there are under 350,000 clones, approximately 86% of which are singletons. After removal of 0 bases from V and 12 bases from J, the junction contained 13 bases not matched to a gene. CDR1 and CDR2 from the germline V gene are LGHNA and YNFKEQ. The CDR3 is 15 residues long.

The receptor was isolated from a woman aged 35 to 49 with acute COVID-19. The sample comprised PBMCs or T cells enriched from blood (not recorded which). The rearrangement links TRBV4-2 to TRBJ2-7; 8 bases are a match to TRBD2. The CDR3, as DNA: TGTGCCAGCAGCCAAGATCCCCGGACAGCGGGGGTCCGGTACTTC. Translated, it gives CASSQDPRTAGVRYF.